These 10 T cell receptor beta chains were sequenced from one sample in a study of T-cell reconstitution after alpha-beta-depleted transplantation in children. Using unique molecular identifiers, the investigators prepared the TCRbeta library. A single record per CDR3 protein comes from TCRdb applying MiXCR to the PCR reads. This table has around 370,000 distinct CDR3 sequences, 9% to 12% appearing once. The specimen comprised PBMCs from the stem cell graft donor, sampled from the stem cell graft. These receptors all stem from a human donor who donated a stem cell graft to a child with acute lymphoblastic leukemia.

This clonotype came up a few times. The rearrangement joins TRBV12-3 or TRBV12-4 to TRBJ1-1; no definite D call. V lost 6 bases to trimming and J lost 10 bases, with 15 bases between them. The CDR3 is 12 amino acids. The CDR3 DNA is TGTGCCAGCAGATCGGACCCGGAGGCAGCTTTCTTT. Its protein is CASRSDPEAAFF.

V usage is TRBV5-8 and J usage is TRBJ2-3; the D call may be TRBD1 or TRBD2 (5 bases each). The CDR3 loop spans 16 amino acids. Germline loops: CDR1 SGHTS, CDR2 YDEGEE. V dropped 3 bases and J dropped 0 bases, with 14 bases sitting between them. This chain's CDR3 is CASSSGRVSSTDTQYF. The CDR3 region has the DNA TGTGCCAGCAGCTCGGGACGGGTCTCTAGCACAGATACGCAGTATTTT. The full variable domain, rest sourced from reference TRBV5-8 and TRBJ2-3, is EAGVTQSPTHLIKTRGQQATLRCSPISGHTSVYWYQQALGLGLQFLLWYDEGEERNRGNFPPRFSGRQFPNYSSELNVNALELEDSALYLCASSSGRVSSTDTQYFGPGTRLTVL.

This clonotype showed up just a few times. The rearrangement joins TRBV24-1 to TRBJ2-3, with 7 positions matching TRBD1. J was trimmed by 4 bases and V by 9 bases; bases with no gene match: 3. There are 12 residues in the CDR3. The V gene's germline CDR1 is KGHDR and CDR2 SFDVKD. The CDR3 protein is CATEGASDTQYF. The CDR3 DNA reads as TGTGCCACCGAGGGGGCGTCAGATACGCAGTATTTT.

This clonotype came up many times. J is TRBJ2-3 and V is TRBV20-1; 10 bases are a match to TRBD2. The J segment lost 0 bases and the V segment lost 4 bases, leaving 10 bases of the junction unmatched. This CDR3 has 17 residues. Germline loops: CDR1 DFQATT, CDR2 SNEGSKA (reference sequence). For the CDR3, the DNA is TGCAGTGCTAATTGGGCTAGCGGGAGCGCTAGCACAGATACGCAGTATTTT. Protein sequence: CSANWASGSASTDTQYF.

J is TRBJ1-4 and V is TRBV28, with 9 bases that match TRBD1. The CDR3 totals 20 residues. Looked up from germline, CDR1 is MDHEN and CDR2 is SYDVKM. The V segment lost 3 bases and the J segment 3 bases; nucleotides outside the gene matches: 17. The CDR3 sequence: CASSFPTPLRQGVSNEKLFF. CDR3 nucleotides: TGTGCCAGCAGTTTCCCCACCCCGTTACGACAGGGGGTATCTAATGAAAAACTGTTTTTT.

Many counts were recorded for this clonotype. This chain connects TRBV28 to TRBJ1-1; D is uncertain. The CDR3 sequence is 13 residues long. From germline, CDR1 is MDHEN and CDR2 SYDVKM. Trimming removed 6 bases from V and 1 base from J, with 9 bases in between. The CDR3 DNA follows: TGTGCCAGCAGCCCACCGGAGAACACTGAAGCTTTCTTT. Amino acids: CASSPPENTEAFF.

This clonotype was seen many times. The CDR3, as DNA: TGTGCCAGCAGTTACGGAGGACTGGTGAACAATGAGCAGTTCTTC. Its protein is CASSYGGLVNNEQFF. This rearrangement joins TRBV6-2 or TRBV6-3 to TRBJ2-1, with D possibly TRBD2 on 5 matching bases. Deletions cut 2 bases from V and 5 bases from J, with 13 bases between. The germline CDR1 and CDR2 sequences are MNHEY and SVGEGT. CDR3 length: 15 residues.

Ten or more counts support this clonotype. DNA of the CDR3: TGCGCCAGCAGCTTGTATGGAGGGTCCTACAATGAGCAGTTCTTC. This translates into CASSLYGGSYNEQFF. V gene TRBV5-1 combines with J gene TRBJ2-1, with TRBD2 as a possible D gene (6 bases). V lost 1 base and J lost 1, with 9 bases in between. Germline V gene lookup returns CDR1 SGHRS and CDR2 YFSETQ. The CDR3 spans 15 residues. The complete variable domain, with remaining parts taken from reference TRBV5-1 and TRBJ2-1, reads KAGVTQTPRYLIKTRGQQVTLSCSPISGHRSVSWYQQTPGQGLQFLFEYFSETQRNKGNFPGRFSGRQFSNSRSEMNVSTLELGDSALYLCASSLYGGSYNEQFFGPGTRLTVL.

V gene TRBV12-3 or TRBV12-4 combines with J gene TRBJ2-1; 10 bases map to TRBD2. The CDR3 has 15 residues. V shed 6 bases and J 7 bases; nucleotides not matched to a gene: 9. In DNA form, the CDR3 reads TGTGCCAGCAGGCGTACTAGCGGGATAGGTAATGAGCAGTTCTTC. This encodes CASRRTSGIGNEQFF.

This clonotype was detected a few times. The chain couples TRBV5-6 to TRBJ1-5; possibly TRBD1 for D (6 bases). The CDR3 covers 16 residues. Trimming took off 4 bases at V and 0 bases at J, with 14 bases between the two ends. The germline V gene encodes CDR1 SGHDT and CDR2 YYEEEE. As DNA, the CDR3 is TGTGCCAGCAGCCTCACAGGGCCCTATAGCAATCAGCCCCAGCATTTT. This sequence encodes CASSLTGPYSNQPQHF.